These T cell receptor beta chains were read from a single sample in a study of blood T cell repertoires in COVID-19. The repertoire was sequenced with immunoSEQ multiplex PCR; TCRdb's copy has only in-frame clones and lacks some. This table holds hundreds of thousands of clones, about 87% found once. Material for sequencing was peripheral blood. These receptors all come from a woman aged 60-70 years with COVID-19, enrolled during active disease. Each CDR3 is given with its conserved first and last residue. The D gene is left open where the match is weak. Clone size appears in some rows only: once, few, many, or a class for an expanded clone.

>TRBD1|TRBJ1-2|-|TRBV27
TGTGCCAGCAGTTCCAGACCGACAGGGGGCGGCTATGGCTACACCTTC
CASSSRPTGGGYGYTF
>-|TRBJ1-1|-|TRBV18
TGTGCCAGCTCACCCACGGGATTTGCCACTGAAGCTTTCTTT
CASSPTGFATEAFF
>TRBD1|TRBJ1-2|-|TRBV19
TGTGCCAGTAGTATAGTAACAGGGGCTGGCTACACCTTC
CASSIVTGAGYTF
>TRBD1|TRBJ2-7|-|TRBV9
TGTGCCAGCAGCGCTTGGGACAGGCTAAGCGAGCAGTACTTC
CASSAWDRLSEQYF
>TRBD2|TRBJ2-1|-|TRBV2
TGTGCCAGCAGTGTAGGGCGGGGGGGCATTGCCGCTTACAATGAGCAGTTCTTC
CASSVGRGGIAAYNEQFF
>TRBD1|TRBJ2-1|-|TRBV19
TGTGCCAGTAGTATGCTAGGACAGGGGAGCAATGAGCAGTTCTTC
CASSMLGQGSNEQFF
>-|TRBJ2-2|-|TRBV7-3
TGTGCTCCGGAGTTATATAAGGGGCCGGGCACCGGGGAGCTGTTTTTT
CAPELYKGPGTGELFF
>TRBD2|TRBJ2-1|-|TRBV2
TGTGCCAGCAGTAGGGAGGGCTCCTACAATGAGCAGTTCTTC
CASSREGSYNEQFF
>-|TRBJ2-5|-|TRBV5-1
TGCGCCAGCAGCTTGGCGGCGGGCTCGGAGCGAGAGACCCAGTACTTC
CASSLAAGSERETQYF
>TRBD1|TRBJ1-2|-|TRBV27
TGTGCCAGCAGTGGGGACAGGGGGAGCGGCTACACCTTC
CASSGDRGSGYTF
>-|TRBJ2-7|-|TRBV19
TGTGCCAGTAGTACCGGGACACCGGGCGAGCAGTACTTC
CASSTGTPGEQYF
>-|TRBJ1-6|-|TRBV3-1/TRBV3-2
TGTGCCAGCAGCCGAAGTGACAGTTTAGACTCACCCCTCCACTTT
CASSRSDSLDSPLHF
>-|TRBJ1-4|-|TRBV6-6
TGTGCCAGCAGGAGGACAGATAATGAAAAACTGTTTTTT
CASRRTDNEKLFF
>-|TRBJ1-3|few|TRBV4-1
TGCGCCAGCAGCCGTGAGAGCTCTGGAAACACCATATATTTT
CASSRESSGNTIYF
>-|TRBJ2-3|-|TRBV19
TGTGCTTCGGGGGTGTCTAGCACAGATACGCAGTATTTT
CASGVSSTDTQYF
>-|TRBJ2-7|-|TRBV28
TGTGCCAGCAGGGCCCGGGGTCCCTACGAGCAGTACTTC
CASRARGPYEQYF
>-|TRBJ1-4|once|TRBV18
TGTGCCACCTCGGGGGGGCTTAATGAAAAACTGTTTTTT
CATSGGLNEKLFF
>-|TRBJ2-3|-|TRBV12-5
TGTGCTAGTGGTAGGGACTCCCCCACAGATACGCAGTATTTT
CASGRDSPTDTQYF
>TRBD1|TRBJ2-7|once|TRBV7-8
TGTGCCAGCAGCTTAGGCCCGGGACAGGGACGCGAGCAGTACTTC
CASSLGPGQGREQYF
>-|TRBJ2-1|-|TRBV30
TGTGCCTGGAGTCCCGGGCAGGGGCAGTTCTTC
CAWSPGQGQFF
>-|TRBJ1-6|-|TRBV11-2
TGTGCCAGCAGCTCGACACCAATTCGGTCACCCCTCCACTTT
CASSSTPIRSPLHF
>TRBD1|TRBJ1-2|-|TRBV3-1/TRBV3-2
TGTGCCAGCAGTCGGACAGGCACTGATGGCTACACCTTC
CASSRTGTDGYTF
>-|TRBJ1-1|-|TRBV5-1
TGCGCCAGCAGCCCATACCGGGTCTCGAACACTGAAGCTTTCTTT
CASSPYRVSNTEAFF
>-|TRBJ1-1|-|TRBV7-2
TGTGCCAGCAGCCAGTGGGGGGGCGGGAAGAACACTGAAGCTTTCTTT
CASSQWGGGKNTEAFF
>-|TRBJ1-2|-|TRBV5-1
TGCGCCAGCAGCTTTGGGGGGGCGGATTATGGCTACACCTTC
CASSFGGADYGYTF
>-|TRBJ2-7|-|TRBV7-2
TGTGCCAGCAGCTTAGCGATAGGGGACTACGAGCAGTACTTC
CASSLAIGDYEQYF
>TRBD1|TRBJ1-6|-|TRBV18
TGTGCCAGCTCACCACGGTCAGGGGGCGCCCCATGGTCCTATAATTCACCCCTCCACTTT
CASSPRSGGAPWSYNSPLHF
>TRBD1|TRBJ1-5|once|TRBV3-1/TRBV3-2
TGTGCCAGCAGCCCTGGACAGGGATGGGATAGCAATCAGCCCCAGCATTTT
CASSPGQGWDSNQPQHF
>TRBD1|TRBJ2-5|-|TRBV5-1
TGCGCCAGCAGCGGAACAGGGGGCCTCGAGACCCAGTACTTC
CASSGTGGLETQYF
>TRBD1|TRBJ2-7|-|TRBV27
TGTGCCAGCAGGATAGGACAGGGGGCCGCCTACGAGCAGTACTTC
CASRIGQGAAYEQYF
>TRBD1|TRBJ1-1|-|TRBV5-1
TGCGCCAGCAGCCCACAGGGGGTTGCTGAAGCTTTCTTT
CASSPQGVAEAFF
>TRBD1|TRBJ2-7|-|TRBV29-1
TGCAGCGCGGGACAGAACTCCTACGAGCAGTACTTC
CSAGQNSYEQYF
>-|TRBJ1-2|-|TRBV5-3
TGTGCCAGACCAGACTATGGCTACACCTTC
CARPDYGYTF
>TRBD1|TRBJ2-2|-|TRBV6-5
TGTGCCAGCACCGGGACAGGGCGCACCGGGGAGCTGTTTTTT
CASTGTGRTGELFF
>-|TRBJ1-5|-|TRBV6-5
TGTGCGACACACAGGGAAGGCAATCAGCCCCAGCATTTT
CATHREGNQPQHF
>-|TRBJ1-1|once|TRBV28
TGTGCCAGCGGAAAGGGACTAGAAGCTTTCTTT
CASGKGLEAFF
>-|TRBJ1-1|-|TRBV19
TGTGCCAGTAGTACAAGGTTAGGTTTCGGGGACACTGAAGCTTTCTTT
CASSTRLGFGDTEAFF
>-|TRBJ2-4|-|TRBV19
TGTGCCAGTAGTATATACCTCGCCCAGGCCAAAAACATTCAGTACTTC
CASSIYLAQAKNIQYF
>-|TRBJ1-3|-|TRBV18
TGTGCCAGCTCACCAAAGGAGGGTTCTGGAAACACCATATATTTT
CASSPKEGSGNTIYF
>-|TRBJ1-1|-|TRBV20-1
TGCAGTTCAGGAAGGAACACTGAAGCTTTCTTT
CSSGRNTEAFF
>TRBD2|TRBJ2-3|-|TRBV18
TGTGCCAGCTCTCCTAGCGGGGGGGGCACAGATACGCAGTATTTT
CASSPSGGGTDTQYF
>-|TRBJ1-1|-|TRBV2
TGTGCCAGCACAGGGGAGAGGGGCACTGAAGCTTTCTTT
CASTGERGTEAFF
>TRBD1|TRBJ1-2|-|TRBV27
TGTGCCAGCAGTTTATATGGCATCGAGACAGGGGTATTCGGCTACACCTTC
CASSLYGIETGVFGYTF
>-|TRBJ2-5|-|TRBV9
TGTGCCAGCAGCGTAGGGCCGATCGGGGATGAGACCCAGTACTTC
CASSVGPIGDETQYF
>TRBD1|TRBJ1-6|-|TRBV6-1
TGTGCCAGCAGTGAATATTGGGACAGCTATAATTCACCCCTCCACTTT
CASSEYWDSYNSPLHF
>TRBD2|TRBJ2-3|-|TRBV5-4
TGTGCCAGCAGCGCCGGGACTAGCGCCCCAGATACGCAGTATTTT
CASSAGTSAPDTQYF
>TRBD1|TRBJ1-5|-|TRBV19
TGTGCCAGTAGGATACAGGGGTATAGCAATCAGCCCCAGCATTTT
CASRIQGYSNQPQHF
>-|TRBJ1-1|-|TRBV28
TGTGCCAGCAGTTTTGCGGGCGCTAAAACTGAAGCTTTCTTT
CASSFAGAKTEAFF
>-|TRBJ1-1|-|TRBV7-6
TGTGCCAGCAGCTCCATCGGGGTAGCTTTCTTT
CASSSIGVAFF